The present entry profiles one T cell receptor (beta chain) with its context. Its antigen target is currently unknown. Per-base quality was not reported, and no clone a single base away is much larger than it. This sample was taken from a study of OX40 agonist ivuxolimab in advanced cancers. For the wider study: Ivuxolimab, which targeted the costimulatory receptor OX40 (CD134), was an agonistic, fully human IgG2 monoclonal antibody. Intravenous ivuxolimab was administered to patients every 2 weeks at six dose levels: 0.01, 0.1, 0.3, 1.5, 3 and 10 mg/kg. Of the 50 to 55 patients in dose escalation, about 20 had hepatocellular carcinoma, some 15 had melanoma, 9 had renal cell carcinoma and 9 had head and neck cancer. The dose-escalation cohort was roughly 80% male with a mean age of about 60 years, ranging from 23 to 79. Prior anti-PD-1, anti-PD-L1 or anti-CTLA-4 therapy was permitted, and checkpoint inhibitors had been received by under 50% of dose-escalation patients. Partial responses occurred in three dose-escalation patients, of whom one had hepatocellular carcinoma and two had cutaneous melanoma. The purpose of peripheral TCRbeta sequencing was to test whether ivuxolimab changed TCR sequence diversity and led to clonal T-cell expansion. The paper describes the monotherapy dose-escalation part (N of about 55 patients) of the phase I trial of ivuxolimab.

General study outcomes and caveats: Low levels of normalized T-cell clonal expansion were also seen in some patients who did not respond. The antigen specificity of the peripheral T cells that underwent clonal expansion was not determined. Partial responders in the 0.1-3.0 mg/kg groups had among the lowest normalized peripheral clonal expansion, especially among CD8+ T cells. At doses from 0.1 to 3.0 mg/kg, clonal expansion was seen in both CD4+ and CD8+ blood T cells between baseline and week 6. After ivuxolimab, expanded clones were on average more numerous among CD8+ T cells than among CD4+ T cells.

Patients with a history of autoimmune disease or receiving systemic immunosuppression were excluded from the trial. Peripheral blood for TCR sequencing was collected from all dose cohorts at baseline, on cycle 4 day 1, and on cycle 7 day 1. Samples were obtained from an open-label, multicenter, first-in-human phase I dose-escalation trial of ivuxolimab. Adults with locally advanced or metastatic melanoma, renal cell carcinoma, hepatocellular carcinoma or head and neck squamous cell carcinoma were enrolled in the trial. Before TCR sequencing, CD4+ and CD8+ T cells were separately sorted from peripheral blood. For sequencing of the TCRbeta CDR3 region, genomic DNA was extracted from the sorted cells. TCRbeta CDR3 regions were sequenced using the immunoSEQ Assay. Sourced from immuneACCESS, this table was stored by TCRdb with only in-frame sequences that have V and J called. A share of the clones is absent; for the studies checked, an unresolved V gene accounts for under half, and the remainder has no known explanation. The sample records 55,000 to 70,000 clones, roughly nine tenths of which are singletons. The ten biggest clones cover approximately 1.2% of the sample.

CDR1 ENHRY and CDR2 SYGVKD are derived from the germline V gene. The germline ends are 22 bases apart after V is trimmed by 5 bases and J by 3 bases. The CDR3 numbers 17 residues from cysteine through phenylalanine. The read is trimmed to its CDR3 DNA, 51 bases read in frame from base 1. This sequence uses TRBV10-3 and TRBJ1-2; the best D guess is TRBD1, with 6 bases matching. The sequencing here drew on CD4+ or CD8+ T cells sorted from blood, taken in a trial of the OX40 agonist ivuxolimab. The clonotype comes from an adult with an advanced solid tumor such as melanoma, head and neck, liver or kidney cancer. This receptor carries the CDR3 CAISSLTSGGRDYGYTF. The bases read TGTGCCATCAGTAGTCTCACGTCCGGGGGGCGCGACTATGGCTACACCTTC.